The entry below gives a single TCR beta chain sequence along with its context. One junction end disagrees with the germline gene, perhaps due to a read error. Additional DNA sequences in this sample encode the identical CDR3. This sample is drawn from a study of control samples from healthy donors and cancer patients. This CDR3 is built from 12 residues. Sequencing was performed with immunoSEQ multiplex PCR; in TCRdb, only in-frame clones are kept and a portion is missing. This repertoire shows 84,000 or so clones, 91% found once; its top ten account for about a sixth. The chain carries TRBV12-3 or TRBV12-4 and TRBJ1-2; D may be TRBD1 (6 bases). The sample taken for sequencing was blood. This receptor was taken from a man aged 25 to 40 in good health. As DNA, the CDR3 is TGTGCCAGCAGCCTAGGACAGTATGGTTACACCTTC. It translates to CASSLGQYGYTF.